The entry that follows covers one T cell receptor (beta chain) sequence. From germline, CDR1 is SGHAT and CDR2 FQNNGV. Trimming removed 5 bases from V and 2 bases from J; junction bases left unmatched: 7. This CDR3 is built from 16 residues. This entry belongs to a study of PD-1 blockade in mismatch repair-deficient tumors. Study-level background: All were previously treated, progressing patients with about 12 mismatch repair-deficient cancer types.

Mismatch repair deficiency was confirmed in all patients, by PCR or immunohistochemistry. TCR sequencing covered a few patients who responded to pembrolizumab. Profiling relied on immunoSEQ multiplex PCR, and the TCRdb table lists in-frame clones only, not all of them. The sample includes tens of thousands of clones, 80% to 90% of them seen just once. The chain couples TRBV11-2 to TRBJ2-7; 12 nucleotides match TRBD2. Source: peripheral blood, taken about 80 weeks after starting pembrolizumab. This TCR was sampled from an adult with mismatch repair-deficient cancer. DNA of the CDR3: TGTGCCAGCAGCCGACTCTGGACTAGCGGGACCTACGAGCAGTACTTC. This sequence encodes CASSRLWTSGTYEQYF.